The next 27 T cell receptor beta chains were all read from a single sample in a study of spatial heterogeneity in lung cancer. Study results and caveats: Counts of expanded intratumoral alpha and beta TCRs tracked tumor mutation counts.

Time point meaning: sample taken at primary tumor resection. Using its own MiXCR run on the 5' RACE reads, TCRdb lists one record per CDR3 protein. The sample comprises about 7,900 distinct CDR3 sequences, 6.5% to 9% of which are singletons, and about 18% rests with the top ten. The antigens these receptors bind are not known. The sequencing here drew on lung tumor tissue, taken at surgery. Receptor source: a female donor with early-stage non-small cell lung cancer.

This clonotype is medium-sized within its sample. This chain connects TRBV5-5 to TRBJ2-3; 7 nucleotides match TRBD1. Germline trimming cut 5 bases from V and 4 bases from J; bases unmatched to any gene: 10. Looked up from germline, CDR1 is SGHKS and CDR2 is YYEKEE (reference sequence). The CDR3 totals 15 residues. The DNA of the CDR3 is TGTGCCAGCAGGTGGGGTGTAACAGGGGCAGATACGCAGTATTTT. It is translated as CASRWGVTGADTQYF.

This clonotype came up many times. The J gene is TRBJ2-7, the V gene TRBV5-6; 10 bases agree with TRBD1. The CDR3 is 15 amino acids. V lost 2 bases, J lost 1 base, and 3 bases stayed unmatched. Germline lookup yields CDR1 SGHDT and CDR2 YYEEEE. CDR3 protein: CASSFGTGASYEQYF. In DNA, the CDR3 is TGTGCCAGCAGCTTTGGGACAGGGGCGTCCTACGAGCAGTACTTC.

This clonotype has a count of ten or more. This chain joins TRBV11-2 and TRBJ1-4; TRBD1 is a possible D gene (5 bases). V was shortened by 7 bases and J by 4 bases, with 13 bases between the two germline ends. The CDR3 has 14 amino acids. Germline assignment: CDR1 SGHAT and CDR2 FQNNGV. The CDR3 loop reads CASKSRGRNEKLFF. Here the CDR3 DNA reads TGTGCCAGCAAATCCCGGGGCCGTAATGAAAAACTGTTTTTT.

The table lists this clonotype with many counts. The genes are TRBV29-1 and TRBJ2-5, with D maybe TRBD2 (6 bases). Germline values: CDR1 SQVTM, CDR2 ANQGSEA. This CDR3 is 13 amino acids long. V lost 5 bases, J lost 5 bases, and 15 bases lay in between. The CDR3 sequence: CSVLQGGGETQYF. CDR3 bases: TGCAGCGTTCTTCAGGGAGGTGGGGAGACCCAGTACTTC.

This clonotype showed up many times. This rearrangement joins TRBV7-2 to TRBJ2-7; 14 nucleotides align to TRBD2. Germline CDR1 is SGHTA and CDR2 is FQGNSA. This CDR3 is built from 16 residues. V lost 4 bases, J lost 12 bases, and 14 bases stayed unmatched. The DNA of the CDR3 is TGTGCCAGCAGCTCGGGCAGCCCCGGGACTAGCGGGAGTCGGTACTTC. Translated, it gives CASSSGSPGTSGSRYF.

This clonotype came up many times. The chain joins TRBV9 to TRBJ2-2, with D maybe TRBD2 (5 bases). In germline, CDR1 is SGDLS, CDR2 YYNGEE. The CDR3 length is 19 residues. Between the trimmed V and J ends, which lost 0 bases and 3 bases, there was a span of 21 bases. CDR3 sequence reads: CASSVEGSESISDTGELFF. In DNA, the CDR3 is TGTGCCAGCAGCGTAGAGGGTAGCGAGTCCATATCGGACACCGGGGAGCTGTTTTTT.

This clonotype is termed medium-sized (0.01 to 0.1%). The chain employs TRBV20-1 and TRBJ2-3; D uncertain. Trimming removed 0 bases from V and 2 bases from J, with 24 bases in between. The CDR3 spans 19 residues. Germline CDR1 is DFQATT and CDR2 is SNEGSKA (reference sequence). The CDR3 protein is CSARDRLPLLRDPTDTQYF. Written as DNA, the CDR3 is TGCAGTGCTAGAGATCGCCTTCCCTTGCTCAGAGATCCCACAGATACGCAGTATTTT.

This clonotype is medium-sized (0.01 to 0.1%) by share. The V gene is TRBV7-6, the J gene TRBJ2-1; maybe TRBD1 (6 bases). There are 15 residues in the CDR3. CDR1 and CDR2 from the germline V gene are SGHVS and FNYEAQ. V lost 1 base, J lost 6 bases, and 13 bases lay in between. The CDR3 loop reads CASSLGAGVGNEQFF. CDR3 in DNA: TGTGCCAGCAGCTTAGGGGCAGGGGTCGGCAATGAGCAGTTCTTC.

The rearrangement uses TRBV9 and TRBJ2-1; TRBD2 aligns across 10 bases. Germline loops: CDR1 SGDLS, CDR2 YYNGEE. The trim removed 2 bases at V and 5 bases at J, leaving 4 bases unmatched. CDR3 length equals 15 residues. CDR3: CASSVLAGEHNEQFF. The CDR3 nucleotides are TGTGCCAGCAGCGTGCTAGCGGGAGAACACAATGAGCAGTTCTTC.

This clonotype came up many times. The CDR3 reads CSGLDRVNTEAFF. DNA for the CDR3: TGCAGCGGACTCGACAGGGTGAACACTGAAGCTTTCTTT. V usage is TRBV29-1 and J usage is TRBJ1-1, with 7 positions matching TRBD1. From germline, CDR1 is SQVTM and CDR2 ANQGSEA. V lost 7 bases, J lost 0 bases, and 5 bases stayed unmatched. The CDR3 is 13 amino acids.

By share of the sample, this clonotype is medium-sized. The chain is built from TRBV10-1 and TRBJ2-1; D is uncertain. Germline CDR1 is WNHNN and CDR2 is SYGVQD (reference sequence). V was pared by 7 bases and J by 9 bases, with 7 bases between. The CDR3 covers 10 residues. The CDR3 region is CASTRFEQFF. CDR3 DNA: TGCGCCAGCACTCGGTTTGAGCAGTTCTTC.

This clonotype was picked up many times. The V gene is TRBV20-1, the J gene TRBJ2-5; a weak D match, TRBD2 (6 bases). This CDR3 is built from 11 residues. The V and J ends lost 4 bases and 4 bases respectively, with 7 bases between them. Germline-derived CDR1 and CDR2 are DFQATT and SNEGSKA (reference sequence). The CDR3 sequence: CSAKGGETQYF. CDR3 bases: TGCAGTGCTAAGGGAGGAGAGACCCAGTACTTC.

V and J are TRBV2 and TRBJ2-2, with 13 positions matching TRBD2. CDR1 is SNHLY and CDR2 is FYNNEI in the germline V gene. This CDR3 is 17 amino acids long. V gave up 6 bases and J gave up 8 bases; unmatched junction bases: 12. The CDR3 DNA reads TGTGCCAGCAGCCGACTAGCGGGAGGCCCCAGGGCGGGGGAGCTGTTTTTT. Its translation: CASSRLAGGPRAGELFF.

At least ten counts were recorded for this clonotype. The rearrangement uses TRBV27 and TRBJ1-5; 12 nucleotides line up with TRBD1. The CDR3 consists of 16 residues. Germline V lookup: CDR1 MNHEY, CDR2 SMNVEV (reference sequence). V was pared by 6 bases and J by 5 bases, with 8 bases of the junction left unmatched. Here the CDR3 DNA reads TGTGCCAGCAGCCCCGAGGGACAGGGGGCTTATCAGCCCCAGCATTTT. It encodes CASSPEGQGAYQPQHF.

This clonotype showed up just once. The chain carries TRBV11-2 and TRBJ1-4; TRBD1 agrees at 9 bases. With 5 bases clipped from V and 6 bases from J, the junction kept 7 bases outside the gene matches. CDR3 length equals 15 residues. The germline V gene encodes CDR1 SGHAT and CDR2 FQNNGV. CDR3 DNA sequence: TGTGCCAGCAGCACCCGGACAGGGGATTATGAAAAACTGTTTTTT. It specifies CASSTRTGDYEKLFF.

The table lists this clonotype with a few counts. This chain links TRBV29-1 with TRBJ2-1; 7 bases are shared with TRBD2. The CDR3 totals 13 residues. V was clipped by 7 bases and J by 8 bases; unmatched bases: 11. Germline lookup yields CDR1 SQVTM and CDR2 ANQGSEA. The CDR3 DNA reads as TGCAGCGCAGCAGCTCAGCGGGACGATGAGCAGTTCTTC. It translates to CSAAAQRDDEQFF.

There are many counts of this clonotype. This chain uses TRBV7-9 with TRBJ2-1; 7 bases agree with TRBD1. The CDR3 has 17 amino acids. V was clipped by 0 bases and J by 0 bases; unmatched bases: 5. Per germline, CDR1 SEHNR and CDR2 FQNEAQ (reference sequence). Written as DNA, the CDR3 is TGTGCCAGCAGCTTAGCCCGGACAGGCAGCTCCTACAATGAGCAGTTCTTC. Translation: CASSLARTGSSYNEQFF.

This clonotype was recorded many times. The chain recombines TRBV11-2 with TRBJ2-1; 7 nucleotides agree with TRBD2. The CDR3 covers 15 residues. Germline trimming cut 3 bases from V and 4 bases from J; bases unmatched to any gene: 6. The germline V gene encodes CDR1 SGHAT and CDR2 FQNNGV. The CDR3 sequence: CASSLRLAEYNEQFF. In nucleotides, the CDR3 is TGTGCCAGCAGCTTGAGGCTAGCGGAGTACAATGAGCAGTTCTTC.

In this sample, this clonotype turned up many times. The rearrangement uses TRBV6-1 and TRBJ2-7, with unresolved D. Trimming took off 2 bases at V and 9 bases at J, with 17 bases between the two ends. This CDR3 is 14 amino acids long. CDR1 MNHNS and CDR2 SASEGT come from the germline V gene. For the CDR3, the DNA is TGTGCCAGCAGTGAACTTGGCAGTCTCGCTGGGCAGTACTTC. Encoded protein: CASSELGSLAGQYF.

This clonotype occurred many times. A much more abundant neighbour one base away suggests this may be a read error. Without the conserved terminal phenylalanine or tryptophan, this CDR3 likely stems from a read error. J is TRBJ2-5 and V is TRBV18, with D possibly TRBD2 on 5 matching bases. Deletions cut 3 bases from V and 4 bases from J, with 12 bases between. The CDR3 totals 14 residues. The germline gives CDR1 KGHSH, CDR2 LQKENI. The CDR3 here is CASSPKGGGETQYS. In nucleotides, the CDR3 is TGTGCCAGCTCACCTAAAGGTGGAGGAGAGACCCAGTACTCC.

This clonotype occurred many times. The chain couples TRBV7-9 to TRBJ1-6; D not resolved. V lost 3 bases and J lost 4, with 7 bases in between. The length of the CDR3 is 14 residues. The V gene's germline CDR1 is SEHNR and CDR2 FQNEAQ (reference sequence). Written as DNA, the CDR3 is TGTGCCAGCAGCTTGGAACAGTATAATTCACCCCTCCACTTT. Translated, it gives CASSLEQYNSPLHF. The entire variable domain, with the rest obtained from reference TRBV7-9 and TRBJ1-6, is as follows: DTGVSQNPRHKITKRGQNVTFRCDPISEHNRLYWYRQTLGQGPEFLTYFQNEAQLEKSRLLSDRFSAERPKGSFSTLEIQRTEQGDSAMYLCASSLEQYNSPLHFGNGTRLTVT.

This clonotype is categorized as medium-sized (0.01 to 0.1%). The CDR3 here is CAWRKTGTDTQYF. The CDR3 nucleotides read TGTGCCTGGAGAAAGACAGGGACAGATACGCAGTATTTT. This chain links TRBV30 with TRBJ2-3; 7 bases are a match to TRBD1. Trimming took 3 bases from V and 3 from J; bases not matched to a gene: 3. CDR3 length: 13 residues. CDR1 GTSNPN and CDR2 SVGIG come from the germline V gene (reference sequence).

This clonotype is a singleton in its sample. CDR3 amino acids: CASSPTGNRVNEQFF. The CDR3 DNA sequence: TGTGCCAGCAGTCCGACAGGGAATAGGGTGAATGAGCAGTTCTTC. V gene TRBV12-3 or TRBV12-4 combines with J gene TRBJ2-1; 7 bases are a match to TRBD1. V was clipped by 5 bases and J by 7 bases; unmatched bases: 11. This CDR3 comprises 15 residues.

This clonotype was counted many times. V is TRBV20-1 and J is TRBJ2-1, with 7 bases aligning to TRBD2. V lost 1 base and J lost 1; bases outside the gene matches: 7. The CDR3 length is 16 residues. CDR1 is DFQATT, CDR2 SNEGSKA, per germline (reference sequence). CDR3 in amino acids: CSARVRENWSYNEQFF. The CDR3 region has the DNA TGCAGTGCTAGAGTGCGGGAGAACTGGTCCTACAATGAGCAGTTCTTC.

This clonotype was counted between two and nine times. Being one base from a much bigger clone, this may be a read error. The genes are TRBV10-1 and TRBJ2-1, with D unclear. Germline lookup yields CDR1 WNHNN and CDR2 SYGVQD (reference sequence). CDR3 length equals 13 residues. The DNA of the CDR3 is TGCGCCAGCAGGGCAGCTGGCCGGACGGAGCGGTTCTTC. This gives the protein CASRAAGRTERFF.

Sample share makes this clonotype large. V usage is TRBV11-2 and J usage is TRBJ1-1; D remains unclear. Trimming shortened V by 2 bases and J by 1 base, and 11 bases separated the two germline ends. Germline CDR1 and CDR2: SGHAT and FQNNGV. CDR3 length: 15 amino acids. The CDR3 reads CASSLWVSENTEAFF. CDR3 nucleotide sequence: TGTGCCAGCAGCTTATGGGTTTCCGAGAACACTGAAGCTTTCTTT.

By proportion, this clonotype is medium-sized (0.01 to 0.1%). V usage is TRBV7-3 and J usage is TRBJ2-3; TRBD2 aligns across 8 bases. The CDR3 has 16 residues. CDR1 is SGHTA and CDR2 is FQGTGA in the germline V gene. V gave up 6 bases and J gave up 4 bases; unmatched junction bases: 12. The CDR3 region is CASRPAGTSGSDTQYF. CDR3 coding DNA: TGTGCCAGCAGACCTGCCGGGACTAGTGGTTCAGATACGCAGTATTTT.